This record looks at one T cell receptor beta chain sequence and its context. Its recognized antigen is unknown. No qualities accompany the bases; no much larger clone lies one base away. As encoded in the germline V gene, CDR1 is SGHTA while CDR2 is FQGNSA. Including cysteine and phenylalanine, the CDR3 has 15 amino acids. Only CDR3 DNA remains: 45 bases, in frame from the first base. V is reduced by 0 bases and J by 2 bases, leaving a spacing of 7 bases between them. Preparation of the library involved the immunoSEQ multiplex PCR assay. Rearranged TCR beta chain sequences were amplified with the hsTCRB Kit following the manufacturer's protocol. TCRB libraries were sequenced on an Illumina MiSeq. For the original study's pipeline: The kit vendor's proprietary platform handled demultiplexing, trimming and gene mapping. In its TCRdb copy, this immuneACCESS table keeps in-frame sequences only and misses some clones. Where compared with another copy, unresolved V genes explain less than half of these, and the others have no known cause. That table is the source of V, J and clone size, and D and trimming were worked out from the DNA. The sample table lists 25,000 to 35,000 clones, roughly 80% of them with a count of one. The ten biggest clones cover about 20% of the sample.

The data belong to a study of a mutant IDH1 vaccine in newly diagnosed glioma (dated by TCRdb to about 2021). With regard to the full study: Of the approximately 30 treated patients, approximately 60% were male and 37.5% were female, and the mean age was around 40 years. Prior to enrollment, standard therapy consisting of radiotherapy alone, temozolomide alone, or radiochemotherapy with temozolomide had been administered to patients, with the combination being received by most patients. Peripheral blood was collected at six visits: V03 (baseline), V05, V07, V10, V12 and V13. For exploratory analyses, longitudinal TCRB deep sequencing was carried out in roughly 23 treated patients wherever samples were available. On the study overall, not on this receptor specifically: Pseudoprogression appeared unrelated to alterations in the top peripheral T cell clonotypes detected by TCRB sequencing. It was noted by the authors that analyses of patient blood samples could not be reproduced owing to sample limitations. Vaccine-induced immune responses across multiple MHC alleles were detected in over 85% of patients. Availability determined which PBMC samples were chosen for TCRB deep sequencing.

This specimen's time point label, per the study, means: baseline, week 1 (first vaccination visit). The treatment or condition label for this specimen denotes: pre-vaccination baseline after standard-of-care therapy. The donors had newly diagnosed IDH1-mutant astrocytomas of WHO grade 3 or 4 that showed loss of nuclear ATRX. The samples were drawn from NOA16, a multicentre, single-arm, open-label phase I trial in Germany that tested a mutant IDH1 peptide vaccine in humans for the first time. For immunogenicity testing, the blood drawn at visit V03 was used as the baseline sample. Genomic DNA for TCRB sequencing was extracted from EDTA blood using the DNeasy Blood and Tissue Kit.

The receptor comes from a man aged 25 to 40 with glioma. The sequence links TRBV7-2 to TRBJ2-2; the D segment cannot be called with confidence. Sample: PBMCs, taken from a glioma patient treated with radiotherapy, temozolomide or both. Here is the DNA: TGTGCCAGCAGCTTAGCGCGCCGAAACACCGGGGAGCTGTTTTTT. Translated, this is CASSLARRNTGELFF.